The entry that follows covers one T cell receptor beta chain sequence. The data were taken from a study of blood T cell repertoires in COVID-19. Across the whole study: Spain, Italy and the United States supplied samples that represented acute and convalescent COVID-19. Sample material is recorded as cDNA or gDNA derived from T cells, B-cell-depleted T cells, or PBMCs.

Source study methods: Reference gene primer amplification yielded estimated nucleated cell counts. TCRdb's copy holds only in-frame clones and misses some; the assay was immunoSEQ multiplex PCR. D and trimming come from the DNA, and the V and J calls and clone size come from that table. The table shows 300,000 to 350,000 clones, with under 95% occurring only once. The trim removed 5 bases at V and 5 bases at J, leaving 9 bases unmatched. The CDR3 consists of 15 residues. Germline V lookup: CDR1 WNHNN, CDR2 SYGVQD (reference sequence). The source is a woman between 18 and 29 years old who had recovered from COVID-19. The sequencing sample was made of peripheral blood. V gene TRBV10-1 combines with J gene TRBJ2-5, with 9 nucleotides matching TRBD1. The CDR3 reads CASSKLTGGLETQYF. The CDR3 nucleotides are TGCGCCAGCAGTAAGCTAACAGGGGGCTTGGAGACCCAGTACTTC.